Reported below is one T cell receptor beta chain. The J segment lost 1 base and the V segment lost 4 bases, leaving 2 bases of the junction unmatched. CDR1 SGHAT and CDR2 FQNNGV come from the germline V gene. The CDR3 is 16 amino acids. These data come from a study of blood T cell repertoires in COVID-19. Study-wide context: The United States, Italy and Spain were the sources of the acute and convalescent COVID-19 samples.

Sequencing used immunoSEQ multiplex PCR; TCRdb keeps in-frame clones, though not all of them. The sample holds approximately 240,000 clones, under 85% seen once. This TCR was recovered from a middle-aged woman with active or convalescent COVID-19. What was sequenced was peripheral blood. The rearrangement joins TRBV11-2 to TRBJ2-2; TRBD2 agrees at 11 bases. The CDR3 is CASSSGTSGNTGELFF. The CDR3 nucleotides are TGTGCCAGCAGCTCGGGGACTAGCGGGAACACCGGGGAGCTGTTTTTT. Complete variable domain (other parts from reference TRBV11-2 and TRBJ2-2): EAGVAQSPRYKIIEKRQSVAFWCNPISGHATLYWYQQILGQGPKLLIQFQNNGVVDDSQLPKDRFSAERLKGVDSTLKIQPAKLEDSAVYLCASSSGTSGNTGELFFGEGSRLTVL.